The clone carrying this TCR delta chain was detected a few times. This DNA's translation and the protein TCRdb lists, from a much larger clone, do not match at residue 7, likely due to a read error; the protein shown is translated from the DNA. This record belongs to a study of gamma-delta T cells after stem cell transplantation. J was trimmed by 0 bases and V by 1 base; bases with no gene match: 11. The CDR3 spans 18 residues. Germline V gives CDR1 GEAIGNYY, CDR2 EKD. TCRdb reprocessed the RT-PCR reads using CATT. The sample includes 1,500 to 2,000 delta-chain clones, about 3.9% seen only once; the top ten take roughly 20%.

Sequenced input: gamma-delta T cells. The clonotype comes from a human donor. It is not recorded whose cells these are; they may come from a transplant donor. The chain joins TRDV2 to TRDJ1; 9 bases map to TRDD3. CDR3 loop: CACDTIRGYEEYTDKLIF. CDR3 coding DNA: TGTGCCTGTGACACGATCAGGGGATACGAGGAGTACACCGATAAACTCATCTTT.